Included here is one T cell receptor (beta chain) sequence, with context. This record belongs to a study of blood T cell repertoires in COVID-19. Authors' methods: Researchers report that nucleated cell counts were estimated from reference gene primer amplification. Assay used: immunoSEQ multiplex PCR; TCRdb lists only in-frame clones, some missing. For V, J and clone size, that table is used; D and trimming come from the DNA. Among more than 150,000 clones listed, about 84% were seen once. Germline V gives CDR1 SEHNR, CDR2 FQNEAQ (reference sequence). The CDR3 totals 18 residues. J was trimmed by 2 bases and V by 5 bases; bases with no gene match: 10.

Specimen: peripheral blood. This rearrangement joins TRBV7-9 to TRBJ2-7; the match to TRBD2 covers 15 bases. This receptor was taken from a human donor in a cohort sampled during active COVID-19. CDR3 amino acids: CASSQGTSGGPLTYEQYF. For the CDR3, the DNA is TGTGCCAGCAGCCAAGGGACTAGCGGGGGGCCCTTAACCTACGAGCAGTACTTC.